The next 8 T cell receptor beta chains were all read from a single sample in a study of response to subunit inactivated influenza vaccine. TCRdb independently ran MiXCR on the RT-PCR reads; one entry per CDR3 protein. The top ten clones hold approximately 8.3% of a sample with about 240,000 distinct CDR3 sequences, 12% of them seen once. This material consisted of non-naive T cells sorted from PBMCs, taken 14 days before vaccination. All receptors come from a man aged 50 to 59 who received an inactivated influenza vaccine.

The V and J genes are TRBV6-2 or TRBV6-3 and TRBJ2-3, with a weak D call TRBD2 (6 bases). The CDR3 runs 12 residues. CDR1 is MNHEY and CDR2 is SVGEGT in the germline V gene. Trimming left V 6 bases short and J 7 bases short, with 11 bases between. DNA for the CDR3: TGTGCCAGCAGGACGGGACTTAATACGCAGTATTTT. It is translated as CASRTGLNTQYF.

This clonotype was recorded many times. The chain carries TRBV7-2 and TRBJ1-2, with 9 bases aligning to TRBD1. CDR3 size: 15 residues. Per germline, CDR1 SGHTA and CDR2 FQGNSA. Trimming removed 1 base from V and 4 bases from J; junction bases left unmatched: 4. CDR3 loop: CASSLGGQGGYGYTF. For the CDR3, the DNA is TGTGCCAGCAGCTTAGGGGGACAGGGAGGCTATGGCTACACCTTC. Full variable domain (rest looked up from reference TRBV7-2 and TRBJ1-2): GAGVSQSPSNKVTEKGKDVELRCDPISGHTALYWYRQSLGQGLEFLIYFQGNSAPDKSGLPSDRFSAERTGGSVSTLTIQRTQQEDSAVYLCASSLGGQGGYGYTFGSGTRLTVV.

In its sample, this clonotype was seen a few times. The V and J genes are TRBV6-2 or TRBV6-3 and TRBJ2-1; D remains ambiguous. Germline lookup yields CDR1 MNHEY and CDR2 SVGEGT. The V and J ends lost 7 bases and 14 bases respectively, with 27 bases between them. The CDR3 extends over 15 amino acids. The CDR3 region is CASTSPRATVRKKFF. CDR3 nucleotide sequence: TGTGCCAGCACCAGCCCCCGGGCCACGGTACGTAAGAAGTTCTTC.

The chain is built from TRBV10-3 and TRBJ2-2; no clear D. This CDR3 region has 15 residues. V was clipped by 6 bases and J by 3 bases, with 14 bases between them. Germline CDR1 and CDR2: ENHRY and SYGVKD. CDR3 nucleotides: TGTGCCATCAGCCAAGGTCCGTCGGACACCGGGGAGCTGTTTTTT. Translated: CAISQGPSDTGELFF.

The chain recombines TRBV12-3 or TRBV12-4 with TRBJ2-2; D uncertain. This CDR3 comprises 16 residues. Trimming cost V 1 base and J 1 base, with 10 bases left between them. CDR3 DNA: TGTGCCAGCAGTTTAGGTAGAATTCAGAACACCGGGGAGCTGTTTTTT. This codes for CASSLGRIQNTGELFF.

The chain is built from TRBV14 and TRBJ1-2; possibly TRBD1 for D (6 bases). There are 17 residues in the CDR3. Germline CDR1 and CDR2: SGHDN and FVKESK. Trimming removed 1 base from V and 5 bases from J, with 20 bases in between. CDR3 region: CASSQVAGAIATYGYTF. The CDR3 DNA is TGTGCCAGCAGCCAAGTGGCAGGGGCGATTGCCACTTATGGCTACACCTTC. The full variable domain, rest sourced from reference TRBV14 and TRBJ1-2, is EAGVTQFPSHSVIEKGQTVTLRCDPISGHDNLYWYRRVMGKEIKFLLHFVKESKQDESGMPNNRFLAERTGGTYSTLKVQPAELEDSGVYFCASSQVAGAIATYGYTFGSGTRLTVV.

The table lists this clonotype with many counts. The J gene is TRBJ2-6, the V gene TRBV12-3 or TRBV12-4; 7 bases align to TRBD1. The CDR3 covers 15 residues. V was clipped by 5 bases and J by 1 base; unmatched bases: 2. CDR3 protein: CASSTRGSGANVLTF. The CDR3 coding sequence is TGTGCCAGCAGTACCAGGGGGTCTGGGGCCAACGTCCTGACTTTC.

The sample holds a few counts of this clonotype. Here the CDR3 reads CASSLSRGGNTIYF. Written as DNA, the CDR3 is TGCGCCAGCAGCTTGAGCAGGGGAGGAAACACCATATATTTT. The chain employs TRBV5-1 and TRBJ1-3, with D perhaps TRBD1 (6 bases). The germline V gene has CDR1 SGHRS and CDR2 YFSETQ. V gave up 1 base and J gave up 4 bases, with 9 bases separating them. The CDR3 has 14 amino acids.